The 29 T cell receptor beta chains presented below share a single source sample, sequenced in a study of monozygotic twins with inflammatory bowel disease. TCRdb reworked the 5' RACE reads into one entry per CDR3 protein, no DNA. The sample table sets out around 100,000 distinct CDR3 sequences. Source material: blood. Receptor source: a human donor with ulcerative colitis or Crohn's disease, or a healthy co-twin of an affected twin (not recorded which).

CDR3: CSAKGLAGVFDEQFF. The rearrangement joins TRBV20-1 to TRBJ2-1; the TCRdb D gene call, TRBD2, has no DNA to confirm it. The CDR3 is 15 residues long. CDR1 is DFQATT and CDR2 is SNEGSKA in the germline V gene (reference sequence).

The CDR3 spells CRVRSSYEQYF. This chain connects TRBV20-1 to TRBJ2-7. CDR3 length: 11 amino acids. Germline V gene data show CDR1 as DFQATT and CDR2 as SNEGSKA (reference sequence).

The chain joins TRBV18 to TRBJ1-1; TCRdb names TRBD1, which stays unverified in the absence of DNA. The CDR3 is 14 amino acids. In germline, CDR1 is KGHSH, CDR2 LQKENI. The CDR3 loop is CASSPDSTSTEAFF. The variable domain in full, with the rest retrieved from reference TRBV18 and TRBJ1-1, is NAGVMQNPRHLVRRRGQEARLRCSPMKGHSHVYWYRQLPEEGLKFMVYLQKENIIDESGMPKERFSAEFPKEGPSILRIQQVVRGDSAAYFCASSPDSTSTEAFFGQGTRLTVV.

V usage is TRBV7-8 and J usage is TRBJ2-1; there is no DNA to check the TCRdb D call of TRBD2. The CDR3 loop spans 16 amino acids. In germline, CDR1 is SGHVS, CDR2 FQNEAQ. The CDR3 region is CASSRPLAALGNEQFF.

The CDR3 protein is CASSRGQGPRGYTF. This chain connects TRBV3-1 to TRBJ1-2; the TCRdb call, TRBD1, lacks DNA for checking. The length of the CDR3 is 14 residues. The germline gives CDR1 LGHDT, CDR2 YNNKEL (reference sequence). Based on the CDR3 plus reference TRBV3-1 and TRBJ1-2, the full variable domain is DTAVSQTPKYLVTQMGNDKSIKCEQNLGHDTMYWYKQDSKKFLKIMFSYNNKELIINETVPNRFSPKSPDKAHLNLHINSLELGDSAVYFCASSRGQGPRGYTFGSGTRLTVV.

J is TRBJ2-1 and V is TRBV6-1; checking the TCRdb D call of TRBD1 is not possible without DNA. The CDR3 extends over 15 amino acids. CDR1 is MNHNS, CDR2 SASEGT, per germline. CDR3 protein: CASMGPGSFGNEQFF.

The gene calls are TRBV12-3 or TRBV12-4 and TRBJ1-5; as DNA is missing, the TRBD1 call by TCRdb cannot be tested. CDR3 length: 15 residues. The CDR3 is CASSLGTGSNQPQHF.

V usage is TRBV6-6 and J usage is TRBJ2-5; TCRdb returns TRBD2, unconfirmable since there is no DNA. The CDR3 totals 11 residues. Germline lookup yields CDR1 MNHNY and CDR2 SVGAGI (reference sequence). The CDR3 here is CASHGWGTQYF.

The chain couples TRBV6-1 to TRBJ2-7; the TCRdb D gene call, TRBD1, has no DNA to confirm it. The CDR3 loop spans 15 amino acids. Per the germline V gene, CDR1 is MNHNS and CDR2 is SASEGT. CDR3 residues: CASTETGGTVHEQYF.

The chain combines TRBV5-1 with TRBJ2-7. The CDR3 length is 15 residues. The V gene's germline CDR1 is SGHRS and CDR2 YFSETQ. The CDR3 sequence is CASSLAAGAFYEQYF.

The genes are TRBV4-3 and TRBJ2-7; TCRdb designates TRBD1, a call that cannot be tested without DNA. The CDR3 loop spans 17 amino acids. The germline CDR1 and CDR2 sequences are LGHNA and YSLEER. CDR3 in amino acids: CASSQEAPAGQAYEQYF.

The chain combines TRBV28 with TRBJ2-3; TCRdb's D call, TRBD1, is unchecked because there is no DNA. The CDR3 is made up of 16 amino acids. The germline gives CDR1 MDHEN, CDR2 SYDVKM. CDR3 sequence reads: CASSLSGRGGTDTQYF.

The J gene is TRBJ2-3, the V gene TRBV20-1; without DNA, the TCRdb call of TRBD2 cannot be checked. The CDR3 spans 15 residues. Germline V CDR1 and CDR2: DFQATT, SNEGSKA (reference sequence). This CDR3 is CSALPGLAVTDTQYF.

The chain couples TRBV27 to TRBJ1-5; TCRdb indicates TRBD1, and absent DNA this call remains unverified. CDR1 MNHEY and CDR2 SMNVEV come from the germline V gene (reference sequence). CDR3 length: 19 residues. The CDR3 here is CASPSTTGGACPWNQPQHF.

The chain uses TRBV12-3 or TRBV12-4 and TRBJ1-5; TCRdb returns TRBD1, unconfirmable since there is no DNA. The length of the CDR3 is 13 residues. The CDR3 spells CASSYGGQQPQHF.

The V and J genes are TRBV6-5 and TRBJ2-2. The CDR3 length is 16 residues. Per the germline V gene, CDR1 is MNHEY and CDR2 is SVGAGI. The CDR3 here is CASSYDRRLNTGELFF.

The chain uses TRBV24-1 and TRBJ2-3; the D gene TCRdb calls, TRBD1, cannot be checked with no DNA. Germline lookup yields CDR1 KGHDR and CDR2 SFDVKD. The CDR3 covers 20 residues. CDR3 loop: CATSDPQLAGTGTSTDTQYF.

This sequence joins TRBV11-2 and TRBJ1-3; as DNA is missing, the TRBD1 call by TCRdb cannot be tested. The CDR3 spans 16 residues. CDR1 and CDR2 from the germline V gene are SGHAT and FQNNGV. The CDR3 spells CASSPGRRNSGNTIYF.

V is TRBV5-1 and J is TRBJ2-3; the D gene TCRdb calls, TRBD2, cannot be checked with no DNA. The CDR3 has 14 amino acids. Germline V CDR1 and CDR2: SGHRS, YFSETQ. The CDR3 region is CASSFSDRTDTQYF. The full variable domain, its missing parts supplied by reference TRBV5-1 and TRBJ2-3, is KAGVTQTPRYLIKTRGQQVTLSCSPISGHRSVSWYQQTPGQGLQFLFEYFSETQRNKGNFPGRFSGRQFSNSRSEMNVSTLELGDSALYLCASSFSDRTDTQYFGPGTRLTVL.

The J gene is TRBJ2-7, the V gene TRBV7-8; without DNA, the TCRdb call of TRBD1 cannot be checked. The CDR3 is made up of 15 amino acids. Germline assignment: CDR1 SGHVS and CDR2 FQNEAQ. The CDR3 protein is CASSSALVASYEQYF.

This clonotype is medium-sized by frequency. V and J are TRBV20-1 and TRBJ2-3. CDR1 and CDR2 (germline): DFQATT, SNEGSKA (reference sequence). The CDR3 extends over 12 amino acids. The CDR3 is CSAKEIQDTQYF.

CDR3 sequence reads: CASIYGNTIYF. The rearrangement uses TRBV19 and TRBJ1-3. Per germline, CDR1 LNHDA and CDR2 SQIVND (reference sequence). The CDR3 covers 11 residues.

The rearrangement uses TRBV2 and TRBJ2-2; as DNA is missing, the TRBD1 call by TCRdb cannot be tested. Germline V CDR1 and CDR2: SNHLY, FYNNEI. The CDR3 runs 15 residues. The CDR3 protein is CASKLQGARTGELFF.

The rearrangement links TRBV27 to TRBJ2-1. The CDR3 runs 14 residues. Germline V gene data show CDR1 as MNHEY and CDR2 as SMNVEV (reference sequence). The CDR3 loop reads CASSLSLYNNEQFF.

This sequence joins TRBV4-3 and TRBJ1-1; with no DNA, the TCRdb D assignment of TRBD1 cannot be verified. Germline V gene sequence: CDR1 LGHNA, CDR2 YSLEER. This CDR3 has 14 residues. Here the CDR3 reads CASSSITGITEAFF.

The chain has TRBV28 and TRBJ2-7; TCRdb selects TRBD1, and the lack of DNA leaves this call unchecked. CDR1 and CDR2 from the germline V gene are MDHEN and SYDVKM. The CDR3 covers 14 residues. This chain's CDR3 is CASIPGAPPYEQYF.

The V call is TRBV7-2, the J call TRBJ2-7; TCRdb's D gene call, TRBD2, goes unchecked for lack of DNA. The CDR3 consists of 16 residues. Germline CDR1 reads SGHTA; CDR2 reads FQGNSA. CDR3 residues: CASSPYPGTSSYEQYF.

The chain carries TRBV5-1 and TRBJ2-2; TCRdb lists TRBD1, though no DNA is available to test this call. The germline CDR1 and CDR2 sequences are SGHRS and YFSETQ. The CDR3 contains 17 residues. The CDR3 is CASSTLTGTGNTGELFF. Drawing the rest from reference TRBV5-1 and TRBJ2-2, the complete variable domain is KAGVTQTPRYLIKTRGQQVTLSCSPISGHRSVSWYQQTPGQGLQFLFEYFSETQRNKGNFPGRFSGRQFSNSRSEMNVSTLELGDSALYLCASSTLTGTGNTGELFFGEGSRLTVL.

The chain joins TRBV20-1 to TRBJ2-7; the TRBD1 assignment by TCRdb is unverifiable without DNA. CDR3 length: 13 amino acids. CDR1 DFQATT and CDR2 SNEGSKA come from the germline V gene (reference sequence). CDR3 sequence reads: CSADRGYTYEQYF.